This T cell receptor (beta chain) was sequenced for a study of CD8+ T cells in alopecia areata. General observations from the study: Clonality exceeded that of normal scalp in lesional scalp, most notably in alopecia totalis/universalis.

Concerning this clone itself: Its antigen is unknown.

TCR sequencing used cDNA made by reverse transcription of extracted RNA. Generated by immunoSEQ multiplex PCR, the TCRdb table keeps only in-frame clones and is missing some. The table has more than 90,000 clones, less than 80% seen once. This CDR3 is 12 amino acids long. The V gene end was trimmed by 9 bases and the J gene end by 3 bases; junction bases not matched to a gene: 4. Germline V gene lookup returns CDR1 SEHNR and CDR2 FQNEAQ (reference sequence). Sorted populations comprised CD4+ and CD8+ T cells obtained from PBMCs. The receptor comes from a human donor in good health. The chain has TRBV7-9 and TRBJ1-2, with 7 nucleotides matching TRBD1. The sequenced sample was CD4+ T cells sorted from blood. CDR3 sequence: CASNGQDYGYTF. In DNA form, the CDR3 reads TGTGCCAGTAACGGACAGGACTATGGCTACACCTTC. Full variable domain (outside the CDR3, taken from reference TRBV7-9 and TRBJ1-2): DTGVSQNPRHKITKRGQNVTFRCDPISEHNRLYWYRQTLGQGPEFLTYFQNEAQLEKSRLLSDRFSAERPKGSFSTLEIQRTEQGDSAMYLCASNGQDYGYTFGSGTRLTVV.